This T cell receptor (beta chain) was profiled in a study of T cells in Graves' hyperthyroidism and ophthalmopathy. The overall study: The initial diagnosis was the point when peripheral blood was collected, ahead of any treatment. Study-wide results and caveats: The model's output predicted ophthalmopathy at a median of about 5.9 months prior to onset.

The study included ophthalmopathy patients with Clinical Activity Score at least 3, NOSPECS grade at least 4 and duration under 3 months. It was uncontrolled infection, other autoimmune disease, pregnancy or lactation that excluded patients. Regions amplified from RNA transcripts were the TCR beta CDR3 regions. The primer set for the first-round RT-PCR of the TCR CDR3 was HTBI. From the multiplex PCR reads, TCRdb called clonotypes with MiXCR, one entry per CDR3 protein. This table has about 520,000 distinct CDR3 sequences, 24% appearing once. Ten or more counts support this clonotype. Its target is not known. Source material: blood. This clonotype was sampled from a woman aged 25-40 years with Graves' ophthalmopathy.

CDR3 sequence (DNA): TGTGCCAGCAGTTACCCATACGTAGGGACCGGGGAGCTGTTTTTT. As protein: CASSYPYVGTGELFF. V and J are TRBV12-3 or TRBV12-4 and TRBJ2-2, with D uncertain. V lost 4 bases, J lost 5 bases, and 14 bases lay in between. CDR3 length: 15 amino acids.